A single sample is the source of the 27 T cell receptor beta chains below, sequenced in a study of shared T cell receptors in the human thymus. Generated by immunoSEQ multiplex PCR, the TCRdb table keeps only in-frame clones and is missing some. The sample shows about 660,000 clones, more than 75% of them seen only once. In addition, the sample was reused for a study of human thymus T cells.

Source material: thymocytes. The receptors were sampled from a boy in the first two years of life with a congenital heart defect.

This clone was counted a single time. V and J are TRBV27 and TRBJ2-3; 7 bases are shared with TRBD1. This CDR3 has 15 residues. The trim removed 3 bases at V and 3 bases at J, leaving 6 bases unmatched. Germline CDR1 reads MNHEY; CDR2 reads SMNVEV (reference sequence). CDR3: CASSFGTDRTDTQYF. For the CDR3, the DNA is TGTGCCAGCAGTTTTGGGACAGATCGAACAGATACGCAGTATTTT.

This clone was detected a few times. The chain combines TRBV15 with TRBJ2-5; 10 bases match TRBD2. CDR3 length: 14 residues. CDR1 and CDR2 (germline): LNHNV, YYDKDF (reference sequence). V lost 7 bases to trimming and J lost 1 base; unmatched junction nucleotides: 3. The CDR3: CATKLAGVQETQYF. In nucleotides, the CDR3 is TGTGCCACCAAGCTAGCGGGAGTCCAAGAGACCCAGTACTTC.

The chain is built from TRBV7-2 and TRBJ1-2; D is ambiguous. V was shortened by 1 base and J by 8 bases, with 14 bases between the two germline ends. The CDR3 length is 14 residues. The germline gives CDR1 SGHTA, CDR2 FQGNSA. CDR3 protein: CASSLEELIYGYTF. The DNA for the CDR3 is TGTGCCAGCAGCTTAGAGGAGTTGATATACGGCTACACCTTC.

The CDR3: CASSLAVAGYSGANVLTF. The CDR3 DNA follows: TGTGCCAGCAGCTTGGCGGTAGCGGGTTACTCTGGGGCCAACGTCCTGACTTTC. The chain carries TRBV5-4 and TRBJ2-6; 7 bases match TRBD2. CDR1 SGHNT and CDR2 YYREEE come from the germline V gene (reference sequence). The CDR3 runs 18 residues. V lost 0 bases, J lost 0 bases, and 6 bases stayed unmatched.

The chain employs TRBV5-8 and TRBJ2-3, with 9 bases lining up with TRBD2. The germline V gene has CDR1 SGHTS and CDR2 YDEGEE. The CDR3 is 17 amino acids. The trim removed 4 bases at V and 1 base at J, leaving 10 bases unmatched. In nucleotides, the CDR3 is TGTGCCAGCAGCCGTACAGGGACTAGCCTGGGCACAGATACGCAGTATTTT. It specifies CASSRTGTSLGTDTQYF.

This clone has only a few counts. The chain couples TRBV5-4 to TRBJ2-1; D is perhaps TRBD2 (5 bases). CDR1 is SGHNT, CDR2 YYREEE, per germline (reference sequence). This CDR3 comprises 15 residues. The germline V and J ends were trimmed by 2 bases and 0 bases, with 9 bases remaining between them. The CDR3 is CASSFWESSYNEQFF. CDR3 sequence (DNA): TGTGCCAGCAGCTTCTGGGAGAGCTCCTACAATGAGCAGTTCTTC.

The CDR3 DNA reads TGCGCCAGCAGCCACCCCGTCGCGGGAGGCCAGAACACCGGGGAGCTGTTTTTT. Residues: CASSHPVAGGQNTGELFF. The chain uses TRBV4-1 and TRBJ2-2, with TRBD2 matching 8 bases. Germline loops: CDR1 MGHRA, CDR2 YSYEKL. V shed 3 bases, J shed 1 base, and the junction held 10 bases outside the gene matches. This CDR3 has 18 residues.

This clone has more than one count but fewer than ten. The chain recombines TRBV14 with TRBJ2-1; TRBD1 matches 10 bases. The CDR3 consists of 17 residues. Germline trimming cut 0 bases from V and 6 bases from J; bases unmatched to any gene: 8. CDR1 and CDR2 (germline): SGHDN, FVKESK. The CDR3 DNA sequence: TGTGCCAGCAGCCAAGAGGAGACAGGGGGCGCCTCCAATGAGCAGTTCTTC. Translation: CASSQEETGGASNEQFF.

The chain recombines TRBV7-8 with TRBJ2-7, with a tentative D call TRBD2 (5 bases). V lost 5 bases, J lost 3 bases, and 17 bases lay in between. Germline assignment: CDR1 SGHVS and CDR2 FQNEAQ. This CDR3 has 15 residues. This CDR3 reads CASSTPGGSRYEQYF. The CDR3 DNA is TGTGCCAGCAGCACCCCAGGCGGGTCACGCTACGAGCAGTACTTC.

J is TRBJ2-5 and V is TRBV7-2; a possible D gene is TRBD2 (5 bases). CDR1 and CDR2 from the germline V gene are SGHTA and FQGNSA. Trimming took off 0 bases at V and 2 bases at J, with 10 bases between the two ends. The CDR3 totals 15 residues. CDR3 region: CASSLALRVQETQYF. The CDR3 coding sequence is TGTGCCAGCAGCTTAGCGCTGCGGGTACAAGAGACCCAGTACTTC.

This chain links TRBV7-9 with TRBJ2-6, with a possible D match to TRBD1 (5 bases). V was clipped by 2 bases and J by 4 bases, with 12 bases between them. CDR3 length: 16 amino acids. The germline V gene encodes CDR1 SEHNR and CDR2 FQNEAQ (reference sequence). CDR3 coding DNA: TGTGCCAGCAGCTTAAAGGACATAGGGGGGGCCAACGTCCTGACTTTC. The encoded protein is CASSLKDIGGANVLTF.

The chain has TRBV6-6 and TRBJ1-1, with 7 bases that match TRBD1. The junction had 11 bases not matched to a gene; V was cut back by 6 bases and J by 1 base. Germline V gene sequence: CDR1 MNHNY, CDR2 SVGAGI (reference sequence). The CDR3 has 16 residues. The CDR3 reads CASRPTLTGTNTEAFF. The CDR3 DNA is TGTGCCAGCAGGCCCACATTGACAGGGACGAACACTGAAGCTTTCTTT.

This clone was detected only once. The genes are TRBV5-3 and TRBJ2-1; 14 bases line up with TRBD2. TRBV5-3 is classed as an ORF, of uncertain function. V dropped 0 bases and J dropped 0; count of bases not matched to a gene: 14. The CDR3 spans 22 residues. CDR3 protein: CARSLVVSGLAGVVFSYNEQFF. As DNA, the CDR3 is TGTGCCAGAAGCTTGGTTGTCTCGGGACTAGCGGGAGTAGTCTTCTCCTACAATGAGCAGTTCTTC.

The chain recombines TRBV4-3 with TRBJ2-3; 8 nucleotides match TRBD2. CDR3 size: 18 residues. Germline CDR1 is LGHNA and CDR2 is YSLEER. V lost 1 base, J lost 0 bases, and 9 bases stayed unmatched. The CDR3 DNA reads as TGCGCCAGCAGCCAAGGGCGCTTTAGCGGGACTAGCACAGATACGCAGTATTTT. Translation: CASSQGRFSGTSTDTQYF.

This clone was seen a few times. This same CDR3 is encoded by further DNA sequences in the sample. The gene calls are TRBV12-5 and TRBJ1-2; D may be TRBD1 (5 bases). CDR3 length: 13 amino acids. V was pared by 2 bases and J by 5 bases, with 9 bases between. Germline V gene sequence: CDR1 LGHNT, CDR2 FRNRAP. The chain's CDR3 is CASGLSRGYGYTF. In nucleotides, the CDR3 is TGTGCTAGTGGTTTGTCTAGGGGATATGGCTACACCTTC. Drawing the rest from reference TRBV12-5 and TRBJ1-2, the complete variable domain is DARVTQTPRHKVTEMGQEVTMRCQPILGHNTVFWYRQTMMQGLELLAYFRNRAPLDDSGMPKDRFSAEMPDATLATLKIQPSEPRDSAVYFCASGLSRGYGYTFGSGTRLTVV.

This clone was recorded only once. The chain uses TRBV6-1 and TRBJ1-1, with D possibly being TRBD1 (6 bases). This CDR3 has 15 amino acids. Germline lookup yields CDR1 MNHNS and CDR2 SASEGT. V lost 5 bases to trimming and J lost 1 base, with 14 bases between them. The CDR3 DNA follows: TGTGCCAGCAGTTTCCGGGACACACCGAACACTGAAGCTTTCTTT. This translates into CASSFRDTPNTEAFF.

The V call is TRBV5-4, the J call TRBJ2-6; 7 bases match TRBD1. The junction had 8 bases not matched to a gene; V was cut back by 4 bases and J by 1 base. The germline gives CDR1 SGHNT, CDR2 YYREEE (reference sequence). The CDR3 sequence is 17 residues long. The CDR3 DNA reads TGTGCCAGCAGCACCTACAGGGGCTGGTCTGGGGCCAACGTCCTGACTTTC. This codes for CASSTYRGWSGANVLTF.

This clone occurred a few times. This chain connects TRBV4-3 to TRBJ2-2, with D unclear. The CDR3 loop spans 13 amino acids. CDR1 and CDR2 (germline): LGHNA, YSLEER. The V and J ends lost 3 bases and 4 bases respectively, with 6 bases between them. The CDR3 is CASSHLRTGELFF. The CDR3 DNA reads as TGCGCCAGCAGCCACCTACGCACCGGGGAGCTGTTTTTT.

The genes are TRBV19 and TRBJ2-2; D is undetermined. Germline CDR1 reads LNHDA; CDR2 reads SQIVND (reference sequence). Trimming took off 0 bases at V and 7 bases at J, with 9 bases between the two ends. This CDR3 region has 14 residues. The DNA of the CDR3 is TGTGCCAGTAGTATAGAACAGTCCGGCGGGGAGCTGTTTTTT. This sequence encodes CASSIEQSGGELFF.

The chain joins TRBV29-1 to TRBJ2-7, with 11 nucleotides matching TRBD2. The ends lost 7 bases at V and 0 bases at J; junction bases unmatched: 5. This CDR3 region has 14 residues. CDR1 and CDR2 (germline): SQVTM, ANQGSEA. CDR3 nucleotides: TGCAGCGCCGGGACTAGCGGACCCTCCTACGAGCAGTACTTC. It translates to CSAGTSGPSYEQYF.

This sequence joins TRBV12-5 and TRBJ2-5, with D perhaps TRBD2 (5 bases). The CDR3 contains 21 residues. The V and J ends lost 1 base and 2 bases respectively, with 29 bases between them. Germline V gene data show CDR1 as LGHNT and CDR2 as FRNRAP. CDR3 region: CASGLGQPPGRVRVWQETQYF. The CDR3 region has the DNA TGTGCTAGTGGTTTGGGCCAACCCCCCGGGCGGGTCCGAGTATGGCAAGAGACCCAGTACTTC.

CDR3 sequence: CASSTSGQGAQETQYF. The CDR3 nucleotides are TGCGCCAGCAGCACCTCGGGACAGGGGGCGCAAGAGACCCAGTACTTC. The rearrangement uses TRBV5-1 and TRBJ2-5; 12 bases are a match to TRBD1. CDR3 length: 16 residues. Per the germline V gene, CDR1 is SGHRS and CDR2 is YFSETQ. Trimming at V came to 4 bases and at J to 2 bases, leaving 6 bases not matched to a gene.

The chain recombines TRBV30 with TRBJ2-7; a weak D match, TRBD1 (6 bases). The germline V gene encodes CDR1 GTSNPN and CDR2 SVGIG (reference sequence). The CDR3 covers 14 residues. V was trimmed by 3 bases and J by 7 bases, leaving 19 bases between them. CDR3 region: CAWREDRPVWEQYF. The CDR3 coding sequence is TGTGCCTGGAGAGAAGACAGGCCGGTCTGGGAGCAGTACTTC.

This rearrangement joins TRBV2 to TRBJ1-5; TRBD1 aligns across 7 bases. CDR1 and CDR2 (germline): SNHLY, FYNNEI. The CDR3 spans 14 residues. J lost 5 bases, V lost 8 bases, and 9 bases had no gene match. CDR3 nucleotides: TGTGCCAGCTCGCACAGGGGTTTCGATCAGCCCCAGCATTTT. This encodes CASSHRGFDQPQHF.

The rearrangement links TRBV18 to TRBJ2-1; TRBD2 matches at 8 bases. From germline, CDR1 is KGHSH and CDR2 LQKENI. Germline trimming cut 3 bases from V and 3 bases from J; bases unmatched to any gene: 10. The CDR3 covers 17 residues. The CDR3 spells CASSPASGSPIYNEQFF. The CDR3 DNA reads TGTGCCAGCTCACCTGCTAGCGGGTCGCCGATCTACAATGAGCAGTTCTTC. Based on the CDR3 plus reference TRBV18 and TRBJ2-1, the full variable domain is NAGVMQNPRHLVRRRGQEARLRCSPMKGHSHVYWYRQLPEEGLKFMVYLQKENIIDESGMPKERFSAEFPKEGPSILRIQQVVRGDSAAYFCASSPASGSPIYNEQFFGPGTRLTVL.

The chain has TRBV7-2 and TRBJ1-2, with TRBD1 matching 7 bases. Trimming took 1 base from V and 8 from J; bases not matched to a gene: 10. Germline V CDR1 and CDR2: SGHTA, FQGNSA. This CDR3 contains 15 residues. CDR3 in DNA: TGTGCCAGCAGCTTAGACCACCCGACAGGGAGGGGCTACACCTTC. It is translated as CASSLDHPTGRGYTF.

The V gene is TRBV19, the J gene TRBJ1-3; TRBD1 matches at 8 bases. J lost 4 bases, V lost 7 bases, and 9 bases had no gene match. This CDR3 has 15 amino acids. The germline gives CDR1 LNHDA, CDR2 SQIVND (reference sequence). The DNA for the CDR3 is TGTGCCAGTATCCCACAGGGGGATACAGGAAACACCATATATTTT. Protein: CASIPQGDTGNTIYF.